This T cell receptor beta chain was captured in a study of breast tumors, draining lymph nodes, adjacent tissues. Axillary draining lymph nodes of breast cancer patients supplied the node samples. The study's findings and limits: Luminal-like breast cancer showed significantly higher tumor–nontumor repertoire similarity than basal-like.

TCRdb passed the multiplex PCR reads through MiXCR, listing each CDR3 protein once. The sample has 160,000 or so distinct CDR3 sequences, around 35% seen once. The V and J ends lost 0 bases and 2 bases, in that order; junction bases with no gene match: 3. Germline V gives CDR1 MGHRA, CDR2 YSYEKL. The CDR3 is 15 residues long. This clonotype was detected ten times or more. Its antigen remains unidentified. V is TRBV4-1 and J is TRBJ2-7; TRBD1 aligns across 8 bases. The sequence was collected from a female donor with breast cancer. Some clones in this sample may be carry-over from other donors' samples. Sample: axillary lymph node tissue. The CDR3 protein is CASSQEDRVTYEQYF. CDR3 in DNA: TGCGCCAGCAGCCAAGAGGACAGGGTTACCTACGAGCAGTACTTC.